This entry features one T cell receptor (beta chain) sequence. The sample belongs to a study of long-term antiretroviral therapy in people with HIV. Germline CDR1 and CDR2: MNHNS and SASEGT. V lost 6 bases to trimming and J lost 8 bases, with 8 bases between them. This CDR3 region has 11 residues. With survey level as its setting, the immunoSEQ assay was v3.0. Assay: immunoSEQ multiplex PCR; the TCRdb copy retains only in-frame clones and omits some. The sample lists 30,000 or so clones, about 93% occurring once. The specimen comprised unsorted PBMCs, sampled 6.2 years after starting antiretroviral therapy. The clonotype originates from a man between 35 and 55 years old with HIV. This chain links TRBV6-1 with TRBJ2-4, with D perhaps TRBD1 or TRBD2 (5 bases each). The CDR3 here is CASSWGYIQYF. CDR3 coding DNA: TGTGCCAGCAGCTGGGGGTACATTCAGTACTTC.